These 5 T cell receptor beta chains were sequenced from one sample in a study of blood T cell repertoires in COVID-19 (dated by TCRdb to 2018 to 2020). The method was the immunoSEQ multiplex PCR assay. This immuneACCESS table, as held by TCRdb, lists in-frame sequences with V and J called but not all clones. Of the missing ones, under half trace to an unresolved V gene in checked studies; the others have no known cause. The sample data list more than 95,000 clones, and around 83% of these were observed just once. The ten largest clonotypes hold about 3.3% of the sample. Sequences were obtained from peripheral blood. The receptors stem from a woman older than 75 with active or convalescent COVID-19.

The chain recombines TRBV6-6 with TRBJ2-7; 12 nucleotides agree with TRBD2. V lost 6 bases, J lost 4 bases, and 7 bases stayed unmatched. The germline V gene encodes CDR1 MNHNY and CDR2 SVGAGI (reference sequence). The CDR3 sequence is 15 residues long. The CDR3 is CASRSPTSGSYEQYF. The CDR3 DNA reads as TGTGCCAGCAGATCTCCGACTAGCGGGAGTTACGAGCAGTACTTC.

CDR3 region: CASTILRDSPNYGYTF. As DNA, the CDR3 is TGTGCCAGCACCATCCTCCGGGACAGCCCAAACTATGGCTACACCTTC. The J gene is TRBJ1-2, the V gene TRBV7-9; 7 bases map to TRBD1. J was trimmed by 2 bases and V by 7 bases; bases with no gene match: 13. The germline V gene has CDR1 SEHNR and CDR2 FQNEAQ (reference sequence). The CDR3 length is 16 residues.

The rearrangement uses TRBV10-3 and TRBJ1-1, with D maybe TRBD1 (6 bases). The CDR3 is 16 residues long. Trimming took off 6 bases at V and 3 bases at J, with 20 bases between the two ends. Per the germline V gene, CDR1 is ENHRY and CDR2 is SYGVKD. The DNA for the CDR3 is TGTGCCATCAGGGTAGGGGGAATACAGGGTTACACTGAAGCTTTCTTT. It is translated as CAIRVGGIQGYTEAFF.

This chain links TRBV21-1 with TRBJ1-6. TRBV21-1 is flagged as a pseudogene. This CDR3 is 15 amino acids long. CDR3 loop: CASTRGRAGNSPLHF. For the CDR3, the DNA is TGTGCCAGCACCAGAGGACGGGCGGGTAATTCACCCCTCCACTTT.

This clone has only a few counts. The V and J genes are TRBV30 and TRBJ1-3, with D possibly being TRBD1 (5 bases). Germline lookup yields CDR1 GTSNPN and CDR2 SVGIG (reference sequence). CDR3 size: 17 residues. The V end lost 3 bases, the J end lost 3 bases, and 21 bases lay between the germline ends. The CDR3 loop is CAWSSLWRGEGGNTIYF. CDR3 sequence (DNA): TGTGCCTGGAGCAGCCTCTGGAGGGGAGAGGGTGGAAACACCATATATTTT.